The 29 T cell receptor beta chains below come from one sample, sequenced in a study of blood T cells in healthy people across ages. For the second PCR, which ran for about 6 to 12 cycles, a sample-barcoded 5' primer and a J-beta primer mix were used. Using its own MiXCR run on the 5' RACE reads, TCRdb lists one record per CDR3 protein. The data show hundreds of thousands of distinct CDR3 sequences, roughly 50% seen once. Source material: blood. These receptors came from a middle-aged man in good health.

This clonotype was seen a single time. CDR3: CSARDSGGIAEAFF. The CDR3 coding sequence is TGCAGTGCTAGAGATAGTGGAGGAATTGCTGAAGCTTTCTTT. This chain joins TRBV20-1 and TRBJ1-1; D gene unclear. With 0 bases removed from V and 6 bases from J, the gap between germline ends came to 14 bases. This CDR3 has 14 residues. In germline, CDR1 is DFQATT, CDR2 SNEGSKA (reference sequence).

CDR3 bases: TGTGCCACCAGTGATTCCCGACAGGGATACGAGCAGTACTTC. Its translation: CATSDSRQGYEQYF. This rearrangement joins TRBV24-1 to TRBJ2-7; TRBD1 aligns across 7 bases. Germline lookup yields CDR1 KGHDR and CDR2 SFDVKD. The CDR3 totals 14 residues. The J segment lost 4 bases and the V segment lost 2 bases, leaving 4 bases of the junction unmatched.

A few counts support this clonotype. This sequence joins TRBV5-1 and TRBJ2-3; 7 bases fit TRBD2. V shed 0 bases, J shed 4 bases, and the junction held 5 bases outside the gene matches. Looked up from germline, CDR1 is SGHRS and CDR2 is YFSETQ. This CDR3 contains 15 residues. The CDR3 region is CASSLDGSGSDTQYF. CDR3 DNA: TGCGCCAGCAGCTTGGATGGTAGCGGGTCAGATACGCAGTATTTT. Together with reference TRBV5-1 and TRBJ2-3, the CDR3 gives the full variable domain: KAGVTQTPRYLIKTRGQQVTLSCSPISGHRSVSWYQQTPGQGLQFLFEYFSETQRNKGNFPGRFSGRQFSNSRSEMNVSTLELGDSALYLCASSLDGSGSDTQYFGPGTRLTVL.

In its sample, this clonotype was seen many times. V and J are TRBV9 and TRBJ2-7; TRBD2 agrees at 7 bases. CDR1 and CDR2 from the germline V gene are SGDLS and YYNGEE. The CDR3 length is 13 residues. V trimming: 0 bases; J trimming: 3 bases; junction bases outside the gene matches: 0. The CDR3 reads CASSVGGSYEQYF. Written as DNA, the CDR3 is TGTGCCAGCAGCGTAGGCGGGAGCTACGAGCAGTACTTC.

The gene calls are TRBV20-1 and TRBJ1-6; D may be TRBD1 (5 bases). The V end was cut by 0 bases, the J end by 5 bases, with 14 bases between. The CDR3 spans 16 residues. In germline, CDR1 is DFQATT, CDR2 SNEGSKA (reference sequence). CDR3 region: CSARDQAGRNNSPLHF. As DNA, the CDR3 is TGCAGTGCTAGAGATCAGGCAGGGAGAAATAATTCACCCCTCCACTTT.

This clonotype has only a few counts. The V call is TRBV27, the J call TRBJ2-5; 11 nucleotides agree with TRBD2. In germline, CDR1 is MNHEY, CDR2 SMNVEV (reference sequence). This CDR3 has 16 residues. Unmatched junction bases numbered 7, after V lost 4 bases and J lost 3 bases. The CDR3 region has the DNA TGTGCCAGCAGTTCCGGGATAGCGGGAGGGAAAGAGACCCAGTACTTC. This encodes CASSSGIAGGKETQYF.

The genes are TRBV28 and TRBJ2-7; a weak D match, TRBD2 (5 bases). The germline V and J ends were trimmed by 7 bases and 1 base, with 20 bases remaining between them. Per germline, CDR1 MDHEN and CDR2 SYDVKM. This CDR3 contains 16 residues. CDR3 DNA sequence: TGTGCCAGCACCAACACGAGGGTCAGGTTTTCCTACGAGCAGTACTTC. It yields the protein CASTNTRVRFSYEQYF.

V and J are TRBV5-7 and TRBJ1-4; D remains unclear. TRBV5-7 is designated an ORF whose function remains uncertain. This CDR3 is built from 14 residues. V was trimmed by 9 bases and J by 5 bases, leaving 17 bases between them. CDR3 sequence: CATDHGSSNEKLFF. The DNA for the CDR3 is TGTGCCACCGATCATGGTTCGTCCAATGAAAAACTGTTTTTT.

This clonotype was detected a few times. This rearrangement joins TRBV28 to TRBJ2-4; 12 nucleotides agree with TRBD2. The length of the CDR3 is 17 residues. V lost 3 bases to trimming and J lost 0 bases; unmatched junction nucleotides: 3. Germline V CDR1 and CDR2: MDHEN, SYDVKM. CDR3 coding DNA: TGTGCCAGCAGTTTCAGACTAGCGGGGGAAGCCAAAAACATTCAGTACTTC. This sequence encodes CASSFRLAGEAKNIQYF.

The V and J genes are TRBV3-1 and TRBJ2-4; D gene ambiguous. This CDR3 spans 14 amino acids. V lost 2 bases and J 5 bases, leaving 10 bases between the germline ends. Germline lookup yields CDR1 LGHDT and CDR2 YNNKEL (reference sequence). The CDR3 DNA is TGTGCCAGCAGCCAAACGTTCCCACAAAACATTCAGTACTTC. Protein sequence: CASSQTFPQNIQYF.

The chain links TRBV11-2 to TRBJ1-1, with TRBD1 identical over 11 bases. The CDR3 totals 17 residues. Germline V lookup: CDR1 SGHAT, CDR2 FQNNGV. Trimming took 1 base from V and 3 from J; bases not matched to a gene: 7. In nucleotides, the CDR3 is TGTGCCAGCAGCTTAGGGACAGGGGGCTTTGGGGACACTGAAGCTTTCTTT. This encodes CASSLGTGGFGDTEAFF.

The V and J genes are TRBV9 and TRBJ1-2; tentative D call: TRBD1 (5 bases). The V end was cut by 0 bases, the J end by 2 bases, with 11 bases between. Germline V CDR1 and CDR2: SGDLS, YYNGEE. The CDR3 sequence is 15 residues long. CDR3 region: CASSVGARDNYGYTF. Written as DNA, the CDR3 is TGTGCCAGCAGCGTAGGGGCCAGGGACAACTATGGCTACACCTTC.

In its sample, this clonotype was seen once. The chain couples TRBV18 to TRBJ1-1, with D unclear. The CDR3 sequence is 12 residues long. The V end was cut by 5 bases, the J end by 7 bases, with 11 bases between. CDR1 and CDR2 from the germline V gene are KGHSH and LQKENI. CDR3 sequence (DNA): TGTGCCAGCTCATCTCAGGCGGGTGAAGCTTTCTTT. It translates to CASSSQAGEAFF.

The CDR3 DNA reads TGTGCCAGCAGCCCTAGTGGGACAGGGGTCCGCACAGATACGCAGTATTTT. This translates into CASSPSGTGVRTDTQYF. V and J are TRBV7-9 and TRBJ2-3; 10 bases are shared with TRBD1. This CDR3 contains 17 residues. The trim removed 5 bases at V and 1 base at J, leaving 9 bases unmatched. Germline V CDR1 and CDR2: SEHNR, FQNEAQ (reference sequence).

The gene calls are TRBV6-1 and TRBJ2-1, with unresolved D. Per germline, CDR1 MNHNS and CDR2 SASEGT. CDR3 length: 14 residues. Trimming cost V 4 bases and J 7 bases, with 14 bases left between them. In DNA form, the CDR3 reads TGTGCCAGCAGTGTGGGCAGGTGGGTTAATGAGCAGTTCTTC. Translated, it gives CASSVGRWVNEQFF.

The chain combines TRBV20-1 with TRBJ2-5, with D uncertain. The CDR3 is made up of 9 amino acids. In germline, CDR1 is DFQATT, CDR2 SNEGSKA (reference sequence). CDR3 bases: TGCAGCTCACCGGAGACCCAGTACTTC. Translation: CSSPETQYF.

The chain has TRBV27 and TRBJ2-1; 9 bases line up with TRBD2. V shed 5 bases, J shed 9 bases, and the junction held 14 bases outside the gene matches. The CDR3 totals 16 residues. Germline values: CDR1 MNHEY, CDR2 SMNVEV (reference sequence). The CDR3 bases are TGTGCCAGCAGTCCTCTATCAGCGGGAGGTATTGGTGAGCAGTTCTTC. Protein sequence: CASSPLSAGGIGEQFF.

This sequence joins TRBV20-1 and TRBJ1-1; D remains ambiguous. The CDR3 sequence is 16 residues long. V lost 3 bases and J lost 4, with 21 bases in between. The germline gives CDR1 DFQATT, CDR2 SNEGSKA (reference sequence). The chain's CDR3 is CSARAPIRAFSTEAFF. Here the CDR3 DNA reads TGCAGTGCTAGGGCTCCTATTAGGGCTTTTTCCACTGAAGCTTTCTTT.

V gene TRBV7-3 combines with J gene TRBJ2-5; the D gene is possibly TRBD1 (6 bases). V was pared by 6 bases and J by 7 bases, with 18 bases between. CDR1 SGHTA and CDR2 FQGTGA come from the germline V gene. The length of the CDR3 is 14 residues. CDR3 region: CASRRDIRDGTQYF. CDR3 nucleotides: TGTGCCAGCAGACGGGACATCCGAGACGGGACCCAGTACTTC.

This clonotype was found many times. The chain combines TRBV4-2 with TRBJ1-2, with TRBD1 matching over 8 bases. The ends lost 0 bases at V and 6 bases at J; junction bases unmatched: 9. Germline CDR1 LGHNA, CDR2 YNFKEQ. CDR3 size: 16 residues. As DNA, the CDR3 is TGTGCCAGCAGCCAAGAACCCCAGGGGGCAATGGATGGCTACACCTTC. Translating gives CASSQEPQGAMDGYTF.

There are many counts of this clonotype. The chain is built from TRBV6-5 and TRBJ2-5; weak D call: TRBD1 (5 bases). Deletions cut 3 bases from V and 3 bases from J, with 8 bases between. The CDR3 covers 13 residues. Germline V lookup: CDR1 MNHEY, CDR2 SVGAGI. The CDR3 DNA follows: TGTGCCAGCAGTTATGGGGCTAAAGAGACCCAGTACTTC. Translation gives CASSYGAKETQYF.

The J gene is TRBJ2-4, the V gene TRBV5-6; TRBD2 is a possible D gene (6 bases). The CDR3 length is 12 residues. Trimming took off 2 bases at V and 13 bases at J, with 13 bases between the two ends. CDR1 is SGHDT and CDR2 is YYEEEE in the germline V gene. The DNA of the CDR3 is TGTGCCAGCAGCTTTACCAGAGGAGGGCAGTACTTC. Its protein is CASSFTRGGQYF.

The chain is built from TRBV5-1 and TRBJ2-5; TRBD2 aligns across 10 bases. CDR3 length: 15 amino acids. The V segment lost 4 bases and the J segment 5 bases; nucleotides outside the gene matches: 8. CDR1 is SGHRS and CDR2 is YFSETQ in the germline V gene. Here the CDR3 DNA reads TGCGCCAGCAGCCCGGGACTAGCGAGGGTGGAGACCCAGTACTTC. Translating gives CASSPGLARVETQYF. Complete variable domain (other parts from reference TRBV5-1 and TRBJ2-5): KAGVTQTPRYLIKTRGQQVTLSCSPISGHRSVSWYQQTPGQGLQFLFEYFSETQRNKGNFPGRFSGRQFSNSRSEMNVSTLELGDSALYLCASSPGLARVETQYFGPGTRLLVL.

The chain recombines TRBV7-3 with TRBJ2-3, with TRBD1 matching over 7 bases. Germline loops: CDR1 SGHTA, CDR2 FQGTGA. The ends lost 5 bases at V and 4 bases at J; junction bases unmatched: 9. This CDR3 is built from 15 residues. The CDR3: CASSRQGVRADTQYF. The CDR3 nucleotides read TGTGCCAGCAGCCGACAGGGAGTGAGAGCAGATACGCAGTATTTT.

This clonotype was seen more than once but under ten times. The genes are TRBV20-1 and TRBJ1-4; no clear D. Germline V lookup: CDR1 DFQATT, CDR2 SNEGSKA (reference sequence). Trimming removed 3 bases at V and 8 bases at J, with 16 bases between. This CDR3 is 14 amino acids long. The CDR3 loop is CSARGWTDGEKLFF. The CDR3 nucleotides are TGCAGTGCTAGGGGATGGACCGATGGCGAAAAACTGTTTTTT.

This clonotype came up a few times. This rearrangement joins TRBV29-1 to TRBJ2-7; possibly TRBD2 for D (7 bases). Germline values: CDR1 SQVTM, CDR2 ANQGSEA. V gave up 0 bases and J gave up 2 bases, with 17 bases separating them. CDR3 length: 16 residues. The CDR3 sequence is CSVEDPRGGETYEQYF. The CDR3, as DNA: TGCAGCGTTGAAGACCCCCGCGGGGGCGAAACCTACGAGCAGTACTTC.

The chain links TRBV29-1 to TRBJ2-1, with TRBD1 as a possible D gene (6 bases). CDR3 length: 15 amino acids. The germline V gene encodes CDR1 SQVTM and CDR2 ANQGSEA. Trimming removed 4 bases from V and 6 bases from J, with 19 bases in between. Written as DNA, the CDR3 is TGCAGCGTTGTTCCGGATCCGGGACATATCAATGAGCAGTTCTTC. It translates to CSVVPDPGHINEQFF.

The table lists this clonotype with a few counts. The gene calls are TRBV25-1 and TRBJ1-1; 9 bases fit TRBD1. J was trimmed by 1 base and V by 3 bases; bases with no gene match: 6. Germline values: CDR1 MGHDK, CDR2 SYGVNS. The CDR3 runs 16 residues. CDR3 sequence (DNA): TGTGCCAGCAGTGAGGTAGGACAGGGGAAGAACACTGAAGCTTTCTTT. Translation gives CASSEVGQGKNTEAFF. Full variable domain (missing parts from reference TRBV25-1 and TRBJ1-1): EADIYQTPRYLVIGTGKKITLECSQTMGHDKMYWYQQDPGMELHLIHYSYGVNSTEKGDLSSESTVSRIRTEHFPLTLESARPSHTSQYLCASSEVGQGKNTEAFFGQGTRLTVV.

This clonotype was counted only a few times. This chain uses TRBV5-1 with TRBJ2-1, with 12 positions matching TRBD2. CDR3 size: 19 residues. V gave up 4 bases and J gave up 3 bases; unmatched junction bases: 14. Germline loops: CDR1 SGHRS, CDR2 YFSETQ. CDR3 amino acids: CASSPGWTSGNSIYNEQFF. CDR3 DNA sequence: TGCGCCAGCAGCCCCGGATGGACTAGCGGGAATTCAATCTACAATGAGCAGTTCTTC.